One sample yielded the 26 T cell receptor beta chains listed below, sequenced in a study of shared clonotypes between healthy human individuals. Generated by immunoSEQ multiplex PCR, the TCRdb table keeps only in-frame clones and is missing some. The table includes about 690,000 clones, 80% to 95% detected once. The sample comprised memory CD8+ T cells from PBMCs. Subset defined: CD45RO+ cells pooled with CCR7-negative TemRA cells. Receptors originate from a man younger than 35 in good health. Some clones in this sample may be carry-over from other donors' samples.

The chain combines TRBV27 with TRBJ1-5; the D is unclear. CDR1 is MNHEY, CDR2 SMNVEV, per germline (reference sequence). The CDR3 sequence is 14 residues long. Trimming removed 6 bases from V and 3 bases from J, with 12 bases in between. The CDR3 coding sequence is TGTGCCAGCAGCCCCCGGACCTACAATCAGCCCCAGCATTTT. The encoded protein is CASSPRTYNQPQHF.

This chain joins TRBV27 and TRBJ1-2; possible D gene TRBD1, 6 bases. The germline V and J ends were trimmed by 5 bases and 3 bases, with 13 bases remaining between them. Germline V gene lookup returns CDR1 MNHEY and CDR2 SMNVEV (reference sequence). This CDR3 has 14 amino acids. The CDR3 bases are TGTGCCAGCAGTCCCATAGGGGGACACTATGGCTACACCTTC. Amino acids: CASSPIGGHYGYTF.

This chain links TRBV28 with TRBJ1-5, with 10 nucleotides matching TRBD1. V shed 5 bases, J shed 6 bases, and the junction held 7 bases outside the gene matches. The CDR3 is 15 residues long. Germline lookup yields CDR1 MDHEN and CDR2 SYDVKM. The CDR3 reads CASSLDRGEAQPQHF. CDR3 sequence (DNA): TGTGCCAGCAGTCTGGACAGGGGGGAGGCTCAGCCCCAGCATTTT.

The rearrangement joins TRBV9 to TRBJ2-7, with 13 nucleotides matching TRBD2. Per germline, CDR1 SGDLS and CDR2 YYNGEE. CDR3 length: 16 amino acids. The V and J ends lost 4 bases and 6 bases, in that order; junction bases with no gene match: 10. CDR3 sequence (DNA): TGTGCCAGCAGCCCGAACCCGGGACTAGCGGGACCCGAGCAGTACTTC. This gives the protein CASSPNPGLAGPEQYF.

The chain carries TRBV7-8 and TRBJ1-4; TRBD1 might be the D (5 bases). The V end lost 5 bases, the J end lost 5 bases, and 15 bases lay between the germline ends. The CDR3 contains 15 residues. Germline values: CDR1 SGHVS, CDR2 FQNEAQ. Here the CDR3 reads CASSIAGRENEKLFF. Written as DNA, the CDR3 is TGTGCCAGCAGCATCGCAGGGAGGGAAAATGAAAAACTGTTTTTT. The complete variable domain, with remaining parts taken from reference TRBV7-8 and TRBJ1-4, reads GAGVSQSPRYKVAKRGQDVALRCDPISGHVSLFWYQQALGQGPEFLTYFQNEAQLDKSGLPSDRFFAERPEGSVSTLKIQRTQQEDSAVYLCASSIAGRENEKLFFGSGTQLSVL.

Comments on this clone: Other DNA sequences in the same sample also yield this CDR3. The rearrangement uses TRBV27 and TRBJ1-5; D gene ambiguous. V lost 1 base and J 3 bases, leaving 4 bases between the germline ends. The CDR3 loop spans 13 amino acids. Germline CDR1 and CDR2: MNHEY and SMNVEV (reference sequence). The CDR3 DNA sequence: TGTGCCAGCAGTTTATGGATCAATCAGCCCCAGCATTTT. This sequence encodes CASSLWINQPQHF.

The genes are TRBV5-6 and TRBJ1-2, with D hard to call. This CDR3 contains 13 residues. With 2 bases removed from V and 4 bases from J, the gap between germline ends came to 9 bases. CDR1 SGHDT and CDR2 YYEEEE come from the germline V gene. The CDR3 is CASSFIQSYGYTF. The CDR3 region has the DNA TGTGCCAGCAGCTTTATACAGAGCTATGGCTACACCTTC.

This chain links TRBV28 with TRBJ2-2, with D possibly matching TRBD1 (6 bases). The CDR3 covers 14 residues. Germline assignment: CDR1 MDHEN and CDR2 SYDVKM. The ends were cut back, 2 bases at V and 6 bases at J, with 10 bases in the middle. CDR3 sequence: CASSLAGVSGELFF. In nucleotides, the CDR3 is TGTGCCAGCAGTTTAGCAGGGGTTTCCGGGGAGCTGTTTTTT.

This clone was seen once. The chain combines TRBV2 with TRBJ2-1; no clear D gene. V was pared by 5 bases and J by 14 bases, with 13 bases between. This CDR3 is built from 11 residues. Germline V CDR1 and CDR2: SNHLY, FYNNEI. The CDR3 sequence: CASSSPMGEFF. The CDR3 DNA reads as TGTGCCAGCAGTTCGCCTATGGGTGAGTTCTTC.

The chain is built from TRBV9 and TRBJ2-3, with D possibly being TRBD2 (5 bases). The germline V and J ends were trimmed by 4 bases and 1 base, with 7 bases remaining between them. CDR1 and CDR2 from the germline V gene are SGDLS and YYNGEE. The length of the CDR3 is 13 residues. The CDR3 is CASSPGGTDTQYF. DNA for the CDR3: TGTGCCAGCAGCCCCGGGGGCACAGATACGCAGTATTTT.

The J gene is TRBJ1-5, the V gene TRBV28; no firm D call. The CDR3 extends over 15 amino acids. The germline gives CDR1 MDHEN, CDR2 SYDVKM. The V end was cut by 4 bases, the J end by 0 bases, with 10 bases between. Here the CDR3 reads CASSSPGYSNQPQHF. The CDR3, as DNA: TGTGCCAGCAGTTCACCGGGGTATAGCAATCAGCCCCAGCATTTT.

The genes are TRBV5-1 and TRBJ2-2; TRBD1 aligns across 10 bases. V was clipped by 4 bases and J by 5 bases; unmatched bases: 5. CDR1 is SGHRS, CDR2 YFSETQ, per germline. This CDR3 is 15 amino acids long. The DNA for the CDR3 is TGCGCCAGCAGCAATATGGACAGGGGGACCGGGGAGCTGTTTTTT. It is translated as CASSNMDRGTGELFF. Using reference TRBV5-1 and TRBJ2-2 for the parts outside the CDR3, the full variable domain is KAGVTQTPRYLIKTRGQQVTLSCSPISGHRSVSWYQQTPGQGLQFLFEYFSETQRNKGNFPGRFSGRQFSNSRSEMNVSTLELGDSALYLCASSNMDRGTGELFFGEGSRLTVL.

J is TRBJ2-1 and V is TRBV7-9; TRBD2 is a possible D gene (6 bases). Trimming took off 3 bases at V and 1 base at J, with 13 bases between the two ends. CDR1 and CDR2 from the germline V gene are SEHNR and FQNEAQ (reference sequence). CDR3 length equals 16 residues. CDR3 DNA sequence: TGTGCCAGCAGCTTCACTGCGGGACCTTCCTACAATGAGCAGTTCTTC. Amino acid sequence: CASSFTAGPSYNEQFF.

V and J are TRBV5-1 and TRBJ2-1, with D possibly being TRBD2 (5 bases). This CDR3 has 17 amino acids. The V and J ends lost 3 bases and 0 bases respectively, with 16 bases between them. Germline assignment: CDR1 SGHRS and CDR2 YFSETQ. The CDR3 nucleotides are TGCGCCAGCAGCTGGCCGGAGGAGCTACCCTCCTACAATGAGCAGTTCTTC. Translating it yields CASSWPEELPSYNEQFF.

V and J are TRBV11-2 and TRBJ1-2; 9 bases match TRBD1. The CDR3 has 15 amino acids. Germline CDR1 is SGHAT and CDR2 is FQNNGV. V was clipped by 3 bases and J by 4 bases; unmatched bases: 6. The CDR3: CASSLARTGVYGYTF. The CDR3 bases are TGTGCCAGCAGCTTGGCCCGGACAGGGGTCTATGGCTACACCTTC. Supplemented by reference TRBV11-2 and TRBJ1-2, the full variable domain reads EAGVAQSPRYKIIEKRQSVAFWCNPISGHATLYWYQQILGQGPKLLIQFQNNGVVDDSQLPKDRFSAERLKGVDSTLKIQPAKLEDSAVYLCASSLARTGVYGYTFGSGTRLTVV.

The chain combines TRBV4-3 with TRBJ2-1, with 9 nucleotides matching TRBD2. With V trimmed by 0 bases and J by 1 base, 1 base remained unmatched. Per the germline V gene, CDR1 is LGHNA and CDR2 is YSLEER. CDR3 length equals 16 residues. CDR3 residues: CASSQDAGGSYNEQFF. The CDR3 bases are TGCGCCAGCAGCCAAGATGCGGGAGGGTCCTACAATGAGCAGTTCTTC.

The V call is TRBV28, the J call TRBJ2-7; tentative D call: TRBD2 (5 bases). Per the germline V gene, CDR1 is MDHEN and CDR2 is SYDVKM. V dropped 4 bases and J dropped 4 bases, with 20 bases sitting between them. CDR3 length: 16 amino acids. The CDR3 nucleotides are TGTGCCAGCAGTTCCAATCAGGTGGCTCCGGGGTACGAGCAGTACTTC. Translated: CASSSNQVAPGYEQYF. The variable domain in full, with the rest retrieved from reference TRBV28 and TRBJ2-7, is DVKVTQSSRYLVKRTGEKVFLECVQDMDHENMFWYRQDPGLGLRLIYFSYDVKMKEKGDIPEGYSVSREKKERFSLILESASTNQTSMYLCASSSNQVAPGYEQYFGPGTRLTVT.

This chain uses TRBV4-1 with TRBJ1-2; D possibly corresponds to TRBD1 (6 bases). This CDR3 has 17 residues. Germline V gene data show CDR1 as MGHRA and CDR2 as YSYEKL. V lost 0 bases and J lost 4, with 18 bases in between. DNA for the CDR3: TGCGCCAGCAGCCAAGATGCCCGGTCGGGGGGCATCTATGGCTACACCTTC. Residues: CASSQDARSGGIYGYTF.

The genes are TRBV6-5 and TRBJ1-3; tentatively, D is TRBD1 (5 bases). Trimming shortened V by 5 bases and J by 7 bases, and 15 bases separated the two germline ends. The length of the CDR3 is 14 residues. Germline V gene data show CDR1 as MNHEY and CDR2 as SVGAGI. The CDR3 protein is CASSEGQGSNTIYF. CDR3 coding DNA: TGTGCCAGCAGTGAGGGGCAGGGATCGAACACCATATATTTT.

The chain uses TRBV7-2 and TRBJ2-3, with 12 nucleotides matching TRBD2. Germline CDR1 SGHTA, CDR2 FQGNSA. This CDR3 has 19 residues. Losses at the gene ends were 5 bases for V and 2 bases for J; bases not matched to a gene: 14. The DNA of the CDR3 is TGTGCCAGCAGCCCCTGGACTAGCGGGATTTCGGTCCTCACAGATACGCAGTATTTT. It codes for CASSPWTSGISVLTDTQYF.

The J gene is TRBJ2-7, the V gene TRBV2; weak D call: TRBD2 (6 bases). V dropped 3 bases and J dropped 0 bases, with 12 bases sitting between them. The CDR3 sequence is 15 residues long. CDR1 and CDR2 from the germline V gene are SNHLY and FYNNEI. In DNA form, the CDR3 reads TGTGCCAGCAGTGAGGGGATAGCGGACTCCTACGAGCAGTACTTC. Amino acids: CASSEGIADSYEQYF. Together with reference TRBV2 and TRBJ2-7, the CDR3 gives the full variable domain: EPEVTQTPSHQVTQMGQEVILRCVPISNHLYFYWYRQILGQKVEFLVSFYNNEISEKSEIFDDQFSVERPDGSNFTLKIRSTKLEDSAMYFCASSEGIADSYEQYFGPGTRLTVT.

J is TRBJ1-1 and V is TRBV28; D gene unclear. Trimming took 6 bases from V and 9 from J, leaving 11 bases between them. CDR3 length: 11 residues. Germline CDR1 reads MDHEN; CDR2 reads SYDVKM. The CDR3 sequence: CASRRYPKAFF. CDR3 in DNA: TGTGCCAGCAGGAGATATCCTAAAGCTTTCTTT.

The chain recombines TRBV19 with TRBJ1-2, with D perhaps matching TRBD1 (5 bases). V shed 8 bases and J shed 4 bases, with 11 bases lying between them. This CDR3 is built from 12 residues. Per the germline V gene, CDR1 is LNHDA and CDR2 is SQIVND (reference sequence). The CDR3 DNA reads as TGTGCCAGTTTCAGACAGAGCTATGGCTACACCTTC. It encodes CASFRQSYGYTF.

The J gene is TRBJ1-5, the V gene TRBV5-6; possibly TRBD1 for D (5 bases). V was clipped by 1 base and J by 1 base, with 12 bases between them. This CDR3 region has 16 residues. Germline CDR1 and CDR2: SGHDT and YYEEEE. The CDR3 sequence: CASSLFRDRSNQPQHF. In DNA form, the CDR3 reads TGTGCCAGCAGCTTGTTCCGGGACCGGAGCAATCAGCCCCAGCATTTT.

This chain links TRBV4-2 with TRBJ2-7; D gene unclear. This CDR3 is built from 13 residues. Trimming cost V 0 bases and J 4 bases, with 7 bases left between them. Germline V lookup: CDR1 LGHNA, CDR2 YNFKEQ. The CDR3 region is CASSQDLGYEQYF. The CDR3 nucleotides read TGTGCCAGCAGCCAAGATCTGGGATACGAGCAGTACTTC.

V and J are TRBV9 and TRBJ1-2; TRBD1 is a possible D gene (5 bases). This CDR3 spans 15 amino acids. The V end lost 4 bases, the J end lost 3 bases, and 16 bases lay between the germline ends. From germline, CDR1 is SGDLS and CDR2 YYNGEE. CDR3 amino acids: CASSPGRWGDYGYTF. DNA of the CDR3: TGTGCCAGCAGCCCAGGGAGGTGGGGTGACTATGGCTACACCTTC.